The 25 T cell receptor beta chains in this list originate from one sample, sequenced in a study of T cell repertoires in cytomegalovirus infection. TCRdb itself ran the reads through MiXCR, one entry per CDR3 protein. Here the sample spans 900,000 to 950,000 distinct CDR3 sequences, 30% to 40% being singletons. For these TCRs, the target antigens are not known. Source: cultured CD8+ T cells from PBMCs, taken from culture after CMV antigen stimulation. These receptor sequences come from a human donor in good health (CMV status not recorded). Some clones in this sample may be carry-over from other donors' samples.

The chain joins TRBV2 to TRBJ2-7; 11 bases are a match to TRBD1. From germline, CDR1 is SNHLY and CDR2 FYNNEI. V lost 8 bases to trimming and J lost 2 bases; unmatched junction nucleotides: 14. The CDR3 spans 17 residues. The CDR3, as DNA: TGTGCCAGCGCGGTAGCGGCCGGGACAGGGGGTACCTACGAGCAGTACGTC. As protein: CASAVAAGTGGTYEQYV.

At least ten counts were recorded for this clonotype. The chain is built from TRBV7-6 and TRBJ2-7, with 15 nucleotides matching TRBD2. This CDR3 spans 15 amino acids. Germline V gives CDR1 SGHVS, CDR2 FNYEAQ. V lost 0 bases to trimming and J lost 7 bases; unmatched junction nucleotides: 1. CDR3 amino acids: CASSLAGTSGREQYF. CDR3 nucleotide sequence: TGTGCCAGCAGCTTAGCGGGGACTAGCGGGAGGGAGCAGTACTTC. The full variable domain, with the rest looked up from reference TRBV7-6 and TRBJ2-7, is GAGVSQSPRYKVTKRGQDVALRCDPISGHVSLYWYRQALGQGPEFLTYFNYEAQQDKSGLPNDRFSAERPEGSISTLTIQRTEQRDSAMYRCASSLAGTSGREQYFGPGTRLTVT.

The gene calls are TRBV5-6 and TRBJ2-7; no definite D call. The CDR3 length is 11 residues. The V gene's germline CDR1 is SGHDT and CDR2 YYEEEE. Trimming took off 3 bases at V and 7 bases at J, with 8 bases between the two ends. CDR3 in DNA: TGTGCCAGCAGCTCCCGTCGGGAGCAGTACTTC. Its protein product is CASSSRREQYF. Complete variable domain (other parts from reference TRBV5-6 and TRBJ2-7): DAGVTQSPTHLIKTRGQQVTLRCSPKSGHDTVSWYQQALGQGPQFIFQYYEEEERQRGNFPDRFSGHQFPNYSSELNVNALLLGDSALYLCASSSRREQYFGPGTRLTVT.

On this clonotype itself: This may stem from a read error, because a much larger clone lies one nucleotide away. This chain connects TRBV28 to TRBJ2-3, with 9 positions matching TRBD2. Germline V gene data show CDR1 as MDHEN and CDR2 as SYDVKM. V lost 6 bases, J lost 3 bases, and 4 bases stayed unmatched. CDR3 length: 14 amino acids. In DNA, the CDR3 is TGTGCCAGCAGCCGAGCGGGGGGAACAGATACGCAGTATTTT. It is translated as CASSRAGGTDTQYF. Using reference TRBV28 and TRBJ2-3 for the parts outside the CDR3, the full variable domain is DVKVTQSSRYLVKRTGEKVFLECVQDMDHENMFWYRQDPGLGLRLIYFSYDVKMKEKGDIPEGYSVSREKKERFSLILESASTNQTSMYLCASSRAGGTDTQYFGPGTRLTVL.

The chain couples TRBV3-1 to TRBJ2-1; TRBD1 might be the D (6 bases). CDR3 length: 14 amino acids. Germline CDR1 is LGHDT and CDR2 is YNNKEL (reference sequence). Trimming took off 5 bases at V and 1 base at J, with 9 bases between the two ends. As DNA, the CDR3 is TGTGCCAGCAGCAGGGACATTTCCTACAATGAGCAGTTCTTC. Its translation is CASSRDISYNEQFF.

The chain employs TRBV25-1 and TRBJ2-3; tentatively, D is TRBD1 or TRBD2 (5 bases each). Germline CDR1 MGHDK, CDR2 SYGVNS. The V end lost 1 base, the J end lost 6 bases, and 14 bases lay between the germline ends. The CDR3 consists of 15 residues. The CDR3 spells CASSESEGMGDTQYF. In DNA form, the CDR3 reads TGTGCCAGCAGTGAATCTGAGGGGATGGGCGATACGCAGTATTTT. Looking up the rest from reference TRBV25-1 and TRBJ2-3 gives the full variable domain: EADIYQTPRYLVIGTGKKITLECSQTMGHDKMYWYQQDPGMELHLIHYSYGVNSTEKGDLSSESTVSRIRTEHFPLTLESARPSHTSQYLCASSESEGMGDTQYFGPGTRLTVL.

This clonotype was seen only a few times. V usage is TRBV18 and J usage is TRBJ2-1, with D unresolved. V was shortened by 1 base and J by 8 bases, with 6 bases between the two germline ends. CDR3 length: 12 residues. Looked up from germline, CDR1 is KGHSH and CDR2 is LQKENI. Here the CDR3 DNA reads TGTGCCAGCTCACCACGACAATATGAGCAGTTCTTC. Protein sequence: CASSPRQYEQFF.

The chain combines TRBV19 with TRBJ1-2; D call uncertain. V lost 0 bases to trimming and J lost 0 bases, with 11 bases between them. The germline V gene encodes CDR1 LNHDA and CDR2 SQIVND (reference sequence). The CDR3 length is 16 residues. The CDR3 DNA sequence: TGTGCCAGTAGTATAGATCGGCCCTTTCCTAACTATGGCTACACCTTC. This encodes CASSIDRPFPNYGYTF.

This clonotype was seen only a few times. The chain couples TRBV7-8 to TRBJ2-7; unclear D gene. Trimming took off 8 bases at V and 5 bases at J, with 10 bases between the two ends. Germline-derived CDR1 and CDR2 are SGHVS and FQNEAQ. The CDR3 is 11 residues long. The CDR3 sequence: CASGPLDEQYV. The CDR3, as DNA: TGTGCCAGCGGGCCCTTGGACGAGCAGTACGTC.

Only a few counts were recorded for this clonotype. The gene calls are TRBV7-8 and TRBJ1-4; no firm D call. V was pared by 4 bases and J by 5 bases, with 26 bases between. In germline, CDR1 is SGHVS, CDR2 FQNEAQ. The CDR3 has 19 amino acids. In DNA, the CDR3 is TGTGCCAGCAGCTCATACACAAGGTTAAACCCCTCAAAAAATGAAAAACTGTTTTTT. Translation gives CASSSYTRLNPSKNEKLFF.

The chain employs TRBV20-1 and TRBJ1-5; D is unresolved. CDR1 and CDR2 from the germline V gene are DFQATT and SNEGSKA (reference sequence). The CDR3 runs to 16 residues. CDR3 protein: CIARGERRYSNQPQHF. DNA of the CDR3: TGCATCGCCCGAGGAGAAAGGAGATATAGCAATCAGCCCCAGCATTTT.

The chain couples TRBV6-1 to TRBJ2-7; the D is unclear. Trimming left V 0 bases short and J 5 bases short, with 5 bases between. Germline values: CDR1 MNHNS, CDR2 SASEGT. The CDR3 loop spans 12 amino acids. Here the CDR3 reads CASSEALNEQYF. CDR3 sequence (DNA): TGTGCCAGCAGTGAAGCGCTTAACGAGCAGTACTTC.

This chain uses TRBV7-9 with TRBJ1-1; 7 bases fit TRBD1. The CDR3 loop spans 13 amino acids. From germline, CDR1 is SEHNR and CDR2 FQNEAQ (reference sequence). Trimming cost V 5 bases and J 6 bases; bases outside gene matches: 6. CDR3 in amino acids: CASSPPDRPEAFF. For the CDR3, the DNA is TGTGCCAGCAGCCCCCCGGACAGGCCTGAAGCTTTCTTT.

This clonotype was recorded at least ten times. The CDR3, as DNA: TGTGCCAGCAGCTTAGCGGGGAAGATGGATACGCAGTATTTT. Its translation is CASSLAGKMDTQYF. The rearrangement links TRBV7-2 to TRBJ2-3; D gene uncertain. Germline values: CDR1 SGHTA, CDR2 FQGNSA. V was cut by 0 bases and J by 6 bases, with 10 bases left in between. The CDR3 spans 14 residues.

For this clonotype: A much larger clone lies a single base off, so this may be a read error. The chain employs TRBV6-8 and TRBJ2-7; weak D call: TRBD2 (5 bases). The V gene's germline CDR1 is MNHGY and CDR2 SAAAGT. The CDR3 consists of 14 residues. The CDR3 DNA reads TGTGCCAGCAGTGACCCGGGATCGCCCCACGAGCAGCACGTC. It is translated as CASSDPGSPHEQHV.

This clonotype has only a few counts. The rearrangement links TRBV5-5 to TRBJ1-6; TRBD1 might be the D (6 bases). Deletions cut 4 bases from V and 10 bases from J, with 18 bases between. Germline CDR1 is SGHKS and CDR2 is YYEKEE (reference sequence). The CDR3 sequence is 15 residues long. CDR3: CASSDRRSAGSPLHF. The CDR3 nucleotides are TGTGCCAGCAGCGACAGGCGAAGCGCAGGATCACCCCTCCACTTT.

J is TRBJ1-2 and V is TRBV19, with D possibly being TRBD1 (6 bases). The V end lost 4 bases, the J end lost 4 bases, and 13 bases lay between the germline ends. This CDR3 comprises 14 residues. The germline V gene has CDR1 LNHDA and CDR2 SQIVND (reference sequence). The CDR3 reads CASSTRTEIYGYTF. The CDR3 DNA reads as TGTGCCAGTAGTACCCGGACAGAAATCTATGGCTACACCTTC.

The V and J genes are TRBV4-1 and TRBJ1-1; TRBD1 is a possible D gene (6 bases). CDR3 length: 13 amino acids. V dropped 4 bases and J dropped 6 bases, with 12 bases sitting between them. Germline values: CDR1 MGHRA, CDR2 YSYEKL. This CDR3 is CASSPTGTAEAFF. CDR3 nucleotide sequence: TGCGCCAGCAGCCCTACAGGGACGGCTGAAGCTTTCTTT.

Only a few counts were recorded for this clonotype. This sequence joins TRBV7-6 and TRBJ1-1; D is ambiguous. This CDR3 is 15 amino acids long. Germline-derived CDR1 and CDR2 are SGHVS and FNYEAQ. Trimming took off 6 bases at V and 1 base at J, with 15 bases between the two ends. CDR3 in amino acids: CASSRNRGTNTEAFF. The CDR3 DNA sequence: TGTGCCAGCAGTCGTAACCGGGGTACGAACACTGAAGCTTTCTTT.

The V call is TRBV7-4, the J call TRBJ2-1, with no clear D. This CDR3 has 12 residues. The germline V and J ends were trimmed by 1 base and 9 bases, with 7 bases remaining between them. Germline CDR1 reads SGHVT; CDR2 reads SQSDAQ. The CDR3, as DNA: TGTGCCAGCAGCTTAGACAAGTCTGAGCAGTTCTTC. Translating gives CASSLDKSEQFF. Combining the CDR3 with reference TRBV7-4 and TRBJ2-1 gives the whole variable domain GAGVSQSPRYKVAKRGRDVALRCDSISGHVTLYWYRQTLGQGSEVLTYSQSDAQRDKSGRPSGRFSAERPERSVSTLKIQRTEQGDSAVYLCASSLDKSEQFFGPGTRLTVL.

The rearrangement joins TRBV14 to TRBJ1-1, with D hard to call. V lost 1 base to trimming and J lost 3 bases, with 3 bases between them. The CDR3 totals 12 residues. Germline CDR1 reads SGHDN; CDR2 reads FVKESK. This CDR3 reads CASSQVYTEAFF. As DNA, the CDR3 is TGTGCCAGCAGCCAAGTTTACACTGAAGCTTTCTTT.

This chain uses TRBV4-1 with TRBJ2-5; no definite D call. Germline lookup yields CDR1 MGHRA and CDR2 YSYEKL. This CDR3 region has 14 residues. Trimming shortened V by 3 bases and J by 10 bases, and 18 bases separated the two germline ends. This chain's CDR3 is CASSQGYRRQDQYF. In nucleotides, the CDR3 is TGCGCCAGCAGCCAGGGGTACCGAAGACAAGACCAGTACTTC.

The chain has TRBV12-3 or TRBV12-4 and TRBJ1-2; D remains unclear. V lost 5 bases, J lost 2 bases, and 12 bases lay in between. The CDR3 loop spans 14 amino acids. DNA for the CDR3: TGTGCCAGCAGTACAGCCGGAACGAACTATGGCTACACCTTC. It translates to CASSTAGTNYGYTF.

This clonotype was found many times. The rearrangement joins TRBV7-9 to TRBJ1-1; 12 bases line up with TRBD1. With 5 bases clipped from V and 0 bases from J, the junction kept 22 bases outside the gene matches. CDR1 and CDR2 (germline): SEHNR, FQNEAQ (reference sequence). This CDR3 region has 22 residues. The CDR3 loop reads CASSATSGTGGLTSYMNTEAFF. The CDR3 bases are TGTGCCAGCAGCGCCACTTCGGGGACAGGGGGCCTAACTTCTTATATGAACACTGAAGCTTTCTTT.

The rearrangement uses TRBV5-1 and TRBJ2-4; 8 bases align to TRBD1. CDR1 SGHRS and CDR2 YFSETQ come from the germline V gene. CDR3 size: 16 residues. V gave up 3 bases and J gave up 2 bases; unmatched junction bases: 7. CDR3 bases: TGCGCCAGCAGCTCCCAAGGACAGGGAACCAAAAACATTCAGTACTTC. As protein: CASSSQGQGTKNIQYF.